This T cell receptor (beta chain) appears in the sequencing data of a study of shared clonotypes between healthy human individuals. Assay execution proceeded at the deep level. TCRdb keeps only in-frame clones here, not all; method: immunoSEQ multiplex PCR. The sample consists of 2,500,000 or so clones, 93% of them appearing once. Sequenced input: naive CD4+ T cells from PBMCs. Subset indicated: CD45RA+ positively selected. This TCR derives from a man younger than 35 in good health. Some clones in this sample may be carry-over from other donors' samples.

The CDR3: CASSLIGDRTYEQYF. DNA of the CDR3: TGTGCCAGCAGCTTAATTGGGGACAGGACCTACGAGCAGTACTTC. J is TRBJ2-7 and V is TRBV5-4, with 8 bases fitting TRBD1. The CDR3 consists of 15 residues. The V gene's germline CDR1 is SGHNT and CDR2 YYREEE (reference sequence). J gave up 2 bases and V 2 bases, and 6 bases lay outside the gene matches.